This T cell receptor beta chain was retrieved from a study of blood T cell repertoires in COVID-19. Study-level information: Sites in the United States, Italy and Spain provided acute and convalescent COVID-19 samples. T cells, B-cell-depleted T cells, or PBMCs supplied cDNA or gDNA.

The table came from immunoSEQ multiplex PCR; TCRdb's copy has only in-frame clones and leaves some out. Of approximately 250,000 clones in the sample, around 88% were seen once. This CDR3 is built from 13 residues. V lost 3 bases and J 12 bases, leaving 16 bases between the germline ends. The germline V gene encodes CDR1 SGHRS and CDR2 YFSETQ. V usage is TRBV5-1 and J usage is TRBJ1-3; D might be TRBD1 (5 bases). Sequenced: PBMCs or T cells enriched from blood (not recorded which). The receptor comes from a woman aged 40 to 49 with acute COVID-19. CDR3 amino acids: CASSSGLSSSIYF. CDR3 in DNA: TGCGCCAGCAGCTCGGGACTTTCTAGCAGCATATATTTT.